This entry concerns a single T cell receptor (beta chain). It lacks a known antigen. It has no much larger one-base neighbor in the sample; base qualities were not kept. This sample was included in a study of T cell responses to AZD1222 COVID-19 vaccine (dated by TCRdb to the early 2020s). Background on the whole study: AZD1222 recipients with second doses at about 4 weeks or about 12 weeks were pooled, because spike-specific TCR depth and breadth did not differ between schedules. Enrollment into the trials was organized by age into subgroups of 18-55, 56-69 and 70-plus years, and those subgroups contained roughly 140, 27 and 60 TCR-sequenced participants, respectively. A total of about 230 trial participants underwent TCR sequencing, of whom around 200 received two doses of AZD1222 and about 26 received two doses of the MenACWY control vaccine. The paper as a whole reports these results and caveats: Participants were mostly white British and included more females than males, and it was suggested by the authors that clonal diversity may have been underestimated. Conclusions about previously exposed vaccinees are limited, since just 5 to 7 AZD1222 recipients were seropositive for SARS-CoV-2 at baseline. After two AZD1222 doses, spike-specific TCR breadth and depth were significantly higher than at day 0 and than in MenACWY recipients. Because no samples from the day 14 peak response were available, repertoires could be characterized only after the peak T cell response. Nearly half of unique spike-specific TCRs reportedly recognized epitopes outside regions mutated in the B.1.351 and B.1.1.7 variants. The whole spike protein was spanned by vaccine-associated CD4 TCRs, and dominant responses were seen in regions 160-218 and 743-854. The 56-69-year group was small, and its depth increase did not reach significance, likely because of low power.

Explained via the paper, the time point label denotes: baseline before first vaccination. Vaccinee samples were obtained from the UK trials COV001 and COV002, which included a single-blind randomized controlled phase 2/3 trial of AZD1222 (ChAdOx1 nCoV-19) in healthy adults. For TCRbeta chain sequencing, PBMC samples were collected from trial participants at day 0 and at day 28 after the second dose. The CDR3 regions of human TCRbeta chains were analyzed by immunosequencing. The study's own analysis went as follows. TCRs in the repertoires were compared against a reference library of SARS-CoV-2-specific TCRs that had been generated with the MIRA antigen-specificity platform. Breadth was defined as the fraction of unique TCRs that were SARS-CoV-2-associated. Depth was defined as the fraction of total T cells that were SARS-CoV-2-associated. Using the MIRA data, every spike-specific TCR was mapped to the spike region that the TCR reacted to and assigned to either a CD4 or a CD8 class. Log10-transformed breadth and depth values were compared by one-way ANOVA with Sidak's multiple comparisons tests. TCRdb holds this immuneACCESS table with in-frame rearrangements only. Some clones are missing; in checked studies, unresolved V genes explain under half, and the rest has no known cause. D and trimming were read from the DNA, whereas the V and J calls and clone size are those reported in that table. The sample table shows about 170,000 clones, and roughly 92% are seen once. The ten largest clonotypes hold around 2.6% of the sample.

Compared with germline, V lacks 3 bases and J lacks 0 bases; bases without a gene match: 9. The CDR3 goes from the cysteine to the phenylalanine over 17 residues. Kept here is only the CDR3 DNA, which spans 51 bases and is read in frame from base 1. CDR1 and CDR2, looked up from the germline V gene (reference sequence), are SEHNR and FQNEAQ. This chain is built from TRBV7-9 and TRBJ2-3, and TRBD2 aligns with 7 junction nucleotides. The sample here was peripheral blood, taken on day 0 of AZD1222 vaccination. This TCR was sampled from an adult in good health. The CDR3 here reads CASSFSASGYSTDTQYF. The nucleotides are TGTGCCAGCAGCTTCTCAGCTAGCGGCTATAGCACAGATACGCAGTATTTT. The CDR3, completed at both ends by the reference TRBV7-9 and TRBJ2-3 genes, gives the full variable domain DTGVSQNPRHKITKRGQNVTFRCDPISEHNRLYWYRQTLGQGPEFLTYFQNEAQLEKSRLLSDRFSAERPKGSFSTLEIQRTEQGDSAMYLCASSFSASGYSTDTQYFGPGTRLTVL.